Shown below are 4 T cell receptor beta chains from a single sample sequenced in a study of CD8 T cells in ankylosing spondylitis. MiXCR, applied by TCRdb to the 5' RACE reads, yields one record per CDR3 protein. The sample includes approximately 35,000 distinct CDR3 sequences, roughly an eighth seen only once; the top ten take less than 35%. Sequences were obtained from synovial fluid, either unsorted or a sorted T cell fraction (not recorded which). Source of these receptors: a male donor with ankylosing spondylitis.

This clonotype was picked up many times. The CDR3 protein is CSGGQFYEQYF. DNA for the CDR3: TGCAGTGGGGGACAGTTCTACGAGCAGTACTTC. The V gene is TRBV20-1, the J gene TRBJ2-7; TRBD1 aligns across 7 bases. Germline loops: CDR1 DFQATT, CDR2 SNEGSKA (reference sequence). This CDR3 has 11 amino acids. Germline trimming cut 7 bases from V and 3 bases from J; bases unmatched to any gene: 3.

This clonotype was counted only a few times. The V and J genes are TRBV11-1 and TRBJ2-5, with 16 bases identical to TRBD2. V lost 3 bases to trimming and J lost 5 bases; unmatched junction nucleotides: 9. The germline V gene has CDR1 SGHAT and CDR2 FQDESV (reference sequence). The CDR3 spans 18 residues. CDR3 in amino acids: CASSFGTSGRAEDETQYF. Here the CDR3 DNA reads TGTGCCAGCAGCTTCGGGACTAGCGGGAGGGCCGAGGATGAGACCCAGTACTTC. Looking up the rest from reference TRBV11-1 and TRBJ2-5 gives the full variable domain: EAEVAQSPRYKITEKSQAVAFWCDPISGHATLYWYRQILGQGPELLVQFQDESVVDDSQLPKDRFSAERLKGVDSTLKIQPAELGDSAMYLCASSFGTSGRAEDETQYFGPGTRLLVL.

This clonotype was counted ten times or more. The chain combines TRBV12-3 or TRBV12-4 with TRBJ1-4; D not resolved. V lost 4 bases, J lost 0 bases, and 9 bases lay in between. The CDR3 runs to 15 residues. The CDR3 DNA is TGTGCCAGCAGTTCCAGCCCATCAACTAATGAAAAACTGTTTTTT. As protein: CASSSSPSTNEKLFF.

V usage is TRBV7-8 and J usage is TRBJ2-1; D uncertain. V shed 5 bases and J shed 0 bases, with 14 bases lying between them. The CDR3 has 16 amino acids. Looked up from germline, CDR1 is SGHVS and CDR2 is FQNEAQ. The CDR3 is CASSLDTASSYNEQFF. Written as DNA, the CDR3 is TGTGCCAGCAGCCTAGACACAGCGAGCTCCTACAATGAGCAGTTCTTC.